This TCR beta chain was recovered during a study of blood T cell repertoires in COVID-19. Study summary: Material from acute and convalescent COVID-19 was sourced from the United States, Italy and Spain. PBMCs, B-cell-depleted T cells, or T cells provided the cDNA or gDNA that made up the material.

This clone was seen a few times. In the original workflow: By means of reference gene primer amplification, nucleated cell counts were estimated. The data were produced by immunoSEQ multiplex PCR, yet TCRdb's version contains in-frame clones alone and is incomplete. The V and J calls and clone size are taken from that table; D and trimming were inferred from the DNA. The table lists around 50,000 clones, 75% to 95% of them singletons. Germline CDR1 is MNHEY and CDR2 is SVGAGI. The trim removed 4 bases at V and 5 bases at J, leaving 5 bases unmatched. This CDR3 comprises 14 residues. This TCR came from a man aged 65 to 79 with active COVID-19. This chain connects TRBV6-5 to TRBJ1-5; 7 bases map to TRBD1. Sequenced: peripheral blood. CDR3 DNA sequence: TGTGCCAGCAGTTCCGGGACAGCCGATCAGCCCCAGCATTTT. Encoded protein: CASSSGTADQPQHF.